These 13 T cell receptor beta chains came from one sample sequenced in a study of cytomegalovirus exposure and HLA in healthy donors. Only in-frame clones appear in the TCRdb table, and some are missing; sequencing was by immunoSEQ multiplex PCR. The sample yields 50,000 to 65,000 clones, about 95% seen once. Sequenced material: PBMCs. The origin of the receptors is a woman aged 18-29 years in good health and CMV-seropositive.

The rearrangement uses TRBV6-5 and TRBJ1-1; 9 bases agree with TRBD1. In germline, CDR1 is MNHEY, CDR2 SVGAGI. This CDR3 is 14 amino acids long. The trim removed 5 bases at V and 7 bases at J, leaving 8 bases unmatched. CDR3 protein: CASSQITGGNEAFF. DNA for the CDR3: TGTGCCAGCAGTCAAATAACAGGGGGCAATGAAGCTTTCTTT.

The chain is built from TRBV6-5 and TRBJ1-1; TRBD1 aligns across 7 bases. Per germline, CDR1 MNHEY and CDR2 SVGAGI. Trimming removed 6 bases from V and 11 bases from J; junction bases left unmatched: 6. The CDR3 is 11 residues long. For the CDR3, the DNA is TGTGCCAGCAGCGGACCAGGGGGGGCTTTCTTT. Protein sequence: CASSGPGGAFF.

The chain recombines TRBV7-2 with TRBJ2-7; TRBD1 agrees at 7 bases. This CDR3 is built from 14 residues. After removal of 5 bases from V and 2 bases from J, the junction contained 6 bases not matched to a gene. CDR1 SGHTA and CDR2 FQGNSA come from the germline V gene. DNA of the CDR3: TGTGCCAGCAGCGCGGACAGGCCTGCCTACGAGCAGTACTTC. Translating gives CASSADRPAYEQYF.

V usage is TRBV6-6 and J usage is TRBJ2-3; TRBD2 agrees at 16 bases. The CDR3 consists of 16 residues. Germline CDR1 is MNHNY and CDR2 is SVGAGI (reference sequence). With V trimmed by 5 bases and J by 4 bases, 3 bases remained unmatched. Written as DNA, the CDR3 is TGTGCCAGCAGTGGGACTAGCGGGGGGGAATCAGATACGCAGTATTTT. Protein sequence: CASSGTSGGESDTQYF.

The rearrangement uses TRBV9 and TRBJ2-1; 13 bases are shared with TRBD2. In germline, CDR1 is SGDLS, CDR2 YYNGEE. The CDR3 spans 17 residues. V lost 3 bases to trimming and J lost 9 bases; unmatched junction nucleotides: 12. CDR3 sequence reads: CASSESGLAGVFGEQFF. CDR3 nucleotides: TGTGCCAGCAGCGAATCAGGACTAGCGGGAGTGTTTGGTGAGCAGTTCTTC. Complete variable domain (other parts from reference TRBV9 and TRBJ2-1): DSGVTQTPKHLITATGQRVTLRCSPRSGDLSVYWYQQSLDQGLQFLIQYYNGEERAKGNILERFSAQQFPDLHSELNLSSLELGDSALYFCASSESGLAGVFGEQFFGPGTRLTVL.

This chain connects TRBV6-1 to TRBJ1-2, with a possible D match to TRBD1 (6 bases). The CDR3 loop spans 16 amino acids. V was cut by 5 bases and J by 3 bases, with 19 bases left in between. In germline, CDR1 is MNHNS, CDR2 SASEGT. CDR3 in DNA: TGTGCCAGCAGTCAAGACTTAAGACAGGCGGACTATGGCTACACCTTC. Its protein product is CASSQDLRQADYGYTF.

This clone was found a few times. The rearrangement uses TRBV6-5 and TRBJ1-5; 8 nucleotides match TRBD1. Germline V gene sequence: CDR1 MNHEY, CDR2 SVGAGI. The CDR3 is 14 residues long. The trim removed 4 bases at V and 6 bases at J, leaving 5 bases unmatched. The CDR3 is CASSLSGGGQPQHF. CDR3 in DNA: TGTGCCAGCAGTTTGTCAGGGGGCGGTCAGCCCCAGCATTTT.

This clone was seen a single time. The chain is built from TRBV5-6 and TRBJ2-2; D not resolved. This CDR3 comprises 11 residues. Germline CDR1 SGHDT, CDR2 YYEEEE. With 2 bases removed from V and 7 bases from J, the gap between germline ends came to 3 bases. The CDR3 coding sequence is TGTGCCAGCAGCTTTAGCGGGGAGCTGTTTTTT. Protein sequence: CASSFSGELFF.

This clone came up once. The rearrangement joins TRBV6-6 to TRBJ2-3; D perhaps matches TRBD1 (6 bases). The germline V gene encodes CDR1 MNHNY and CDR2 SVGAGI (reference sequence). CDR3 length: 14 amino acids. V was pared by 6 bases and J by 6 bases, with 16 bases between. The CDR3 spells CASSWGSGVDTQYF. CDR3 coding DNA: TGTGCCAGCAGCTGGGGGTCAGGGGTCGATACGCAGTATTTT.

This chain links TRBV7-2 with TRBJ2-7; TRBD2 aligns across 9 bases. Trimming at V came to 5 bases and at J to 0 bases, leaving 5 bases not matched to a gene. From germline, CDR1 is SGHTA and CDR2 FQGNSA. The CDR3 consists of 15 residues. CDR3 nucleotides: TGTGCCAGCAGCCCTGGACTAGCGCGCTCCTACGAGCAGTACTTC. Translated, it gives CASSPGLARSYEQYF.

This clone was counted many times. The rearrangement joins TRBV7-2 to TRBJ2-1, with a weak D call TRBD1 (6 bases). This CDR3 region has 15 residues. The ends were cut back, 7 bases at V and 1 base at J, with 14 bases in the middle. Germline lookup yields CDR1 SGHTA and CDR2 FQGNSA. CDR3 sequence: CASTLQGRSYNEQFF. The CDR3 DNA follows: TGTGCCAGCACCCTGCAGGGGCGTTCCTACAATGAGCAGTTCTTC.

The CDR3 sequence: CASSSLGRHPTNYGYTF. CDR3 sequence (DNA): TGTGCCAGCAGCAGCCTTGGGAGGCATCCTACTAACTATGGCTACACCTTC. J is TRBJ1-2 and V is TRBV7-2; D is undetermined. CDR1 is SGHTA, CDR2 FQGNSA, per germline. CDR3 length equals 17 residues. V dropped 5 bases and J dropped 0 bases, with 19 bases sitting between them.

The chain couples TRBV19 to TRBJ1-2; tentatively, D is TRBD1 (6 bases). The CDR3 spans 14 residues. The V gene lost 1 base and the J gene lost 4 bases, with 10 bases spanning the gap. CDR1 LNHDA and CDR2 SQIVND come from the germline V gene (reference sequence). Here the CDR3 reads CASSIGTAIYGYTF. As DNA, the CDR3 is TGTGCCAGTAGTATAGGGACAGCTATCTATGGCTACACCTTC.